One and the same sample provided the 14 T cell receptor beta chains below, sequenced in a study of sequential checkpoint blockade in melanoma. The treatment denotes: randomized to nivolumab then ipilimumab (arm A) or the reverse (arm B). Sequencing was performed with immunoSEQ multiplex PCR; in TCRdb, only in-frame clones are kept and a portion is missing. This table holds about 35,000 clones, about 83% found once. Sequenced material: CD8+ T cells sorted from blood (inferred from file names), taken from a patient given nivolumab and ipilimumab in sequence. The receptor source for this set is a human donor with melanoma.

This rearrangement joins TRBV5-4 to TRBJ2-2; TRBD2 agrees at 7 bases. Trimming at V came to 0 bases and at J to 2 bases, leaving 1 base not matched to a gene. Looked up from germline, CDR1 is SGHNT and CDR2 is YYREEE (reference sequence). The CDR3 runs to 15 residues. The CDR3 DNA reads as TGTGCCAGCAGCTTGGTAGCGGGTAACACCGGGGAGCTGTTTTTT. This sequence encodes CASSLVAGNTGELFF.

This clone appeared a single time. V and J are TRBV18 and TRBJ2-3, with a weak D call TRBD2 (5 bases). The CDR3 totals 15 residues. Germline CDR1 KGHSH, CDR2 LQKENI. Trimming shortened V by 2 bases and J by 4 bases, and 13 bases separated the two germline ends. This CDR3 is CASSPVVDGADTQYF. In nucleotides, the CDR3 is TGTGCCAGCTCACCAGTTGTGGACGGGGCAGATACGCAGTATTTT.

The rearrangement uses TRBV10-3 and TRBJ1-2; 7 bases fit TRBD1. The CDR3 spans 15 residues. In germline, CDR1 is ENHRY, CDR2 SYGVKD. The J segment lost 5 bases and the V segment lost 0 bases, leaving 6 bases of the junction unmatched. The CDR3 loop reads CAISESRDSLYGYTF. DNA of the CDR3: TGTGCCATCAGTGAGTCCCGGGACAGCCTTTATGGCTACACCTTC.

The rearrangement uses TRBV9 and TRBJ2-2, with 11 bases that match TRBD2. The CDR3 runs to 17 residues. The junction had 1 base not matched to a gene; V was cut back by 0 bases and J by 0 bases. Germline values: CDR1 SGDLS, CDR2 YYNGEE. The CDR3 protein is CASSVELAGANTGELFF. CDR3 coding DNA: TGTGCCAGCAGCGTAGAACTAGCGGGGGCGAACACCGGGGAGCTGTTTTTT.

This clone was seen only once. This rearrangement joins TRBV7-9 to TRBJ1-1; unclear D gene. Trimming cost V 4 bases and J 9 bases, with 15 bases left between them. The germline gives CDR1 SEHNR, CDR2 FQNEAQ (reference sequence). The length of the CDR3 is 13 residues. CDR3 DNA sequence: TGTGCCAGCAGCTATAGCGGAGTAACCCAAGCTTTCTTT. Translation: CASSYSGVTQAFF.

V usage is TRBV7-9 and J usage is TRBJ2-7, with 7 nucleotides matching TRBD2. CDR3 length: 16 amino acids. Germline V lookup: CDR1 SEHNR, CDR2 FQNEAQ (reference sequence). V shed 1 base and J 2 bases; nucleotides not matched to a gene: 8. CDR3: CASSLVGQLATYEQYF. The CDR3 region has the DNA TGTGCCAGCAGCTTAGTAGGTCAACTAGCGACCTACGAGCAGTACTTC. Full variable domain (missing parts from reference TRBV7-9 and TRBJ2-7): DTGVSQNPRHKITKRGQNVTFRCDPISEHNRLYWYRQTLGQGPEFLTYFQNEAQLEKSRLLSDRFSAERPKGSFSTLEIQRTEQGDSAMYLCASSLVGQLATYEQYFGPGTRLTVT.

The chain has TRBV7-6 and TRBJ2-7; TRBD1 agrees at 7 bases. Germline CDR1 SGHVS, CDR2 FNYEAQ. The CDR3 totals 14 residues. V lost 5 bases to trimming and J lost 0 bases; unmatched junction nucleotides: 4. This CDR3 reads CASSPGTDSYEQYF. Here the CDR3 DNA reads TGTGCCAGCAGCCCAGGGACAGACTCCTACGAGCAGTACTTC.

The rearrangement uses TRBV7-9 and TRBJ2-3, with TRBD1 matching 9 bases. The V segment lost 5 bases and the J segment 2 bases; nucleotides outside the gene matches: 8. The germline CDR1 and CDR2 sequences are SEHNR and FQNEAQ (reference sequence). CDR3 size: 16 residues. The CDR3 DNA sequence: TGTGCCAGCAGCCTCGTGGGACAGGGTAACACAGATACGCAGTATTTT. It is translated as CASSLVGQGNTDTQYF.

The rearrangement uses TRBV20-1 and TRBJ2-7; D unresolved. Trimming left V 4 bases short and J 3 bases short, with 7 bases between. Germline V lookup: CDR1 DFQATT, CDR2 SNEGSKA (reference sequence). The CDR3 has 11 amino acids. The CDR3 DNA sequence: TGCAGTGCTAAAGCCCTCTACGAGCAGTACTTC. It specifies CSAKALYEQYF.

This clone is a singleton in its sample. DNA of the CDR3: TGTGCCAGCAGCTTATCAGCGGAGTCCTACAATGAGCAGTTCTTC. This translates into CASSLSAESYNEQFF. This sequence joins TRBV6-1 and TRBJ2-1; a possible D gene is TRBD2 (5 bases). The germline CDR1 and CDR2 sequences are MNHNS and SASEGT. This CDR3 is built from 15 residues. Trimming left V 6 bases short and J 1 base short, with 13 bases between.

V usage is TRBV7-6 and J usage is TRBJ2-1; TRBD2 aligns across 10 bases. The CDR3 is 15 amino acids. Germline CDR1 and CDR2: SGHVS and FNYEAQ. The V gene end was trimmed by 3 bases and the J gene end by 2 bases; junction bases not matched to a gene: 1. The CDR3 bases are TGTGCCAGCAGCTTGAGCGGGGGGGCCTACAATGAGCAGTTCTTC. Encoded protein: CASSLSGGAYNEQFF.

DNA for the CDR3: TGTGCCAGTAGTCCATTAGAGGGTGACAATCAGCCCCAGCATTTT. Translation: CASSPLEGDNQPQHF. This chain links TRBV19 with TRBJ1-5, with D unresolved. The V end lost 5 bases, the J end lost 3 bases, and 14 bases lay between the germline ends. CDR1 LNHDA and CDR2 SQIVND come from the germline V gene (reference sequence). The CDR3 has 15 residues.

The chain employs TRBV5-4 and TRBJ2-7, with D perhaps matching TRBD2 (6 bases). The V end lost 3 bases, the J end lost 5 bases, and 12 bases lay between the germline ends. CDR3 size: 13 residues. Germline CDR1 SGHNT, CDR2 YYREEE (reference sequence). CDR3 protein: CASSWRDFDEQYF. For the CDR3, the DNA is TGTGCCAGCAGCTGGAGGGACTTCGACGAGCAGTACTTC.

The chain recombines TRBV6-5 with TRBJ2-7; 9 nucleotides agree with TRBD1. Germline V gives CDR1 MNHEY, CDR2 SVGAGI. This CDR3 region has 13 residues. J lost 7 bases, V lost 6 bases, and 7 bases had no gene match. The CDR3 spells CASSPGTGREQYF. Written as DNA, the CDR3 is TGTGCCAGCAGCCCCGGGACAGGGAGGGAGCAGTACTTC.